There are a few counts of the clone carrying this TCR beta chain. The antigen is unknown. RNA served as the template for amplifying TCR beta CDR3 regions. HTBI primers were employed in first-round RT-PCR, then a second-round multiplex PCR followed. One entry per CDR3 protein results from TCRdb running MiXCR on the multiplex PCR reads. The sample has approximately 700,000 distinct CDR3 sequences, about 44% seen once; the top ten hold 35% to 55%. The sample is drawn from a study of Graves' ophthalmopathy and Graves' hyperthyroidism. Regarding the study as a whole: Most thyroid clonotypes expanded beyond 0.001 frequency were also found in blood.

The CDR3 covers 15 residues. The junction had 8 bases not matched to a gene; V was cut back by 5 bases and J by 5 bases. Per germline, CDR1 SGHAT and CDR2 FQNNGV. This TCR derives from an adult man with Graves' ophthalmopathy. The chain employs TRBV11-2 and TRBJ1-1, with TRBD1 matching over 10 bases. What was sequenced was peripheral blood. The CDR3, as DNA: TGTGCCAGCAGCAAGAGACAGGGGGCACGGACTGAAGCTTTCTTT. Amino acids: CASSKRQGARTEAFF.